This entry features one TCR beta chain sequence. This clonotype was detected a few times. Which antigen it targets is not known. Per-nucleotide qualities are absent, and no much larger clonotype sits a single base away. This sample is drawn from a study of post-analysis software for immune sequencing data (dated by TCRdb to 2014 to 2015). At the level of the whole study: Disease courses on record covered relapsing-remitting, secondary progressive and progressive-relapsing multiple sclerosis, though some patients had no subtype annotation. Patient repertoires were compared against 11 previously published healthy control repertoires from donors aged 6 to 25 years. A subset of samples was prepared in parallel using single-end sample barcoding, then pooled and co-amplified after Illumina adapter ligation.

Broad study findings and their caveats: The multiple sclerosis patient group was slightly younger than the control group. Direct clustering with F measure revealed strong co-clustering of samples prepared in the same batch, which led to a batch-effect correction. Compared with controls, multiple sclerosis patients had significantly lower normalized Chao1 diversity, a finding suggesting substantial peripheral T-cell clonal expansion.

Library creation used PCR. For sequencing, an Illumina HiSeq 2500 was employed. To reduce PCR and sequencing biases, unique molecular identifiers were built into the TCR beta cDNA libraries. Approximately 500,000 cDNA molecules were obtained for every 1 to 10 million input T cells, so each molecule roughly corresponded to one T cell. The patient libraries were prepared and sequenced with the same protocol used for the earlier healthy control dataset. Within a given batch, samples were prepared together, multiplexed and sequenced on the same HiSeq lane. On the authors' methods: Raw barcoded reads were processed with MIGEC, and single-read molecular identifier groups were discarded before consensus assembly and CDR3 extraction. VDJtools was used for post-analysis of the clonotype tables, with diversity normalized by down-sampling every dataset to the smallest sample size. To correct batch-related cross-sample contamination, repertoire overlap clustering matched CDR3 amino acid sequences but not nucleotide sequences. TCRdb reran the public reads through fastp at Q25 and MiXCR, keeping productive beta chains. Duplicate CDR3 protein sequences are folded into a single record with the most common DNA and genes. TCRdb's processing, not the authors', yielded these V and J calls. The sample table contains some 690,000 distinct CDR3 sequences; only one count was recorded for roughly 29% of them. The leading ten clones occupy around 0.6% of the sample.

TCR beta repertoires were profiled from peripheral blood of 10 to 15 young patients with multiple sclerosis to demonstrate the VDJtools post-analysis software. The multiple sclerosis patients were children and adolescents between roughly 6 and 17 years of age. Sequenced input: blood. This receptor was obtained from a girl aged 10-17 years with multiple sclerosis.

The DNA sequence is TGCGCCAGCAGCCAACGTCAGGGCGGTTTTCATCAGCCCCAGCATTTT. The resulting protein is CASSQRQGGFHQPQHF. Recombination connected TRBV4-1 to TRBJ1-5, and perhaps TRBD1 as D gene, on 5 matching bases. The germline V gene sets CDR1 to MGHRA and CDR2 to YSYEKL. At the junction V is shortened by 2 bases and J by 5 bases, with 16 bases in between. Its CDR3 holds 16 amino acids, cysteine through phenylalanine. The entry retains the CDR3 DNA only, 48 bases that are in frame from base 1.